The present T cell receptor (beta chain) was sequenced within a study of blood T cell repertoires in COVID-19. Assay: immunoSEQ multiplex PCR; the TCRdb copy retains only in-frame clones and omits some. The sample yields some 230,000 clones, approximately 80% seen once. This clone was observed a handful of times. This sample includes further DNA sequences coding for the same CDR3. Germline loops: CDR1 DFQATT, CDR2 SNEGSKA (reference sequence). After removal of 5 bases from V and 3 bases from J, the junction contained 1 base not matched to a gene. The CDR3 runs 11 residues. Sequenced: PBMCs or T cells enriched from blood (not recorded which). The receptor comes from a woman aged 40 to 49 with acute COVID-19. This sequence joins TRBV20-1 and TRBJ2-7; TRBD2 matches at 7 bases. Here the CDR3 reads CSAGGSYEQYF. CDR3 sequence (DNA): TGCAGTGCTGGCGGGAGCTACGAGCAGTACTTC.